This T cell receptor beta chain derives from a study of blood T cell repertoires in COVID-19. Whole-study context: The United States, Italy and Spain supplied acute and convalescent COVID-19 samples. Sample material is recorded as cDNA or gDNA derived from T cells, B-cell-depleted T cells, or PBMCs.

Trimming removed 6 bases at V and 1 base at J, with 12 bases between. Per the germline V gene, CDR1 is MDHEN and CDR2 is SYDVKM. The CDR3 is 14 amino acids. The age range of participants was about 18 to 90 years, with residence in about two dozen US areas. Donors in Cohort 3 who had recovered were those with two negative PCRs, healthcare professional clearance, or resolution of their symptoms. The method was immunoSEQ multiplex PCR; TCRdb's version includes in-frame clones alone and lacks a portion of them. The sample has a few hundred thousand clones; about 80% are singletons. The genes are TRBV28 and TRBJ1-1; D remains unclear. The sequence came from a man aged 40-50 years who had recovered from COVID-19. The specimen was PBMCs or T cells enriched from blood (not recorded which). In nucleotides, the CDR3 is TGTGCCAGCAGATATCCAGGAACGAACACTGAAGCTTTCTTT. This encodes CASRYPGTNTEAFF.